Below are 20 T cell receptor beta chains sequenced from a single sample in a study of T cells in Graves' hyperthyroidism and ophthalmopathy. Amplification targeted TCR beta CDR3 regions from RNA transcripts. The HTBI primer set drove a first-round RT-PCR of the TCR CDR3. MiXCR, applied by TCRdb to the multiplex PCR reads, yields one record per CDR3 protein. This sample has 650,000 to 850,000 distinct CDR3 sequences, with approximately 18% found just once. Sequencing was performed on blood. Receptors were obtained from a woman aged 50 to 60 with Graves' hyperthyroidism that later progressed to Graves' ophthalmopathy.

This clonotype was recorded at least ten times. The chain joins TRBV2 to TRBJ2-6; D unresolved. Germline CDR1 SNHLY, CDR2 FYNNEI. V gave up 6 bases and J gave up 4 bases, with 10 bases separating them. This CDR3 has 14 amino acids. The CDR3 DNA follows: TGTGCCAGCAGCCTAGATCCCGGGGCCAACGTCCTGACTTTC. Translating gives CASSLDPGANVLTF.

This clonotype came up many times. The chain links TRBV30 to TRBJ2-7, with a possible D match to TRBD1 (6 bases). This CDR3 is 12 amino acids long. Trimming removed 1 base from V and 4 bases from J, with 8 bases in between. Germline loops: CDR1 GTSNPN, CDR2 SVGIG (reference sequence). In DNA, the CDR3 is TGTGCCTGGAGTGAAGGGGGTTACGAGCAGTACTTC. This translates into CAWSEGGYEQYF.

This clonotype was counted between two and nine times. V gene TRBV6-1 combines with J gene TRBJ2-3, with a tentative D call TRBD2 (5 bases). This CDR3 comprises 13 residues. Germline V gives CDR1 MNHNS, CDR2 SASEGT. V dropped 2 bases and J dropped 6 bases, with 9 bases sitting between them. As DNA, the CDR3 is TGTGCCAGCAGTGAATACCGAGGGGATACGCAGTATTTT. It codes for CASSEYRGDTQYF.

This clonotype has a handful of counts. The rearrangement links TRBV7-9 to TRBJ2-2; tentatively, D is TRBD2 (7 bases). This CDR3 contains 17 residues. Germline CDR1 reads SEHNR; CDR2 reads FQNEAQ (reference sequence). Between the trimmed V and J ends, which lost 5 bases and 2 bases, there was a span of 18 bases. The CDR3 coding sequence is TGTGCCAGCAGCCGTCCTCCGGGGGGCCGAAACACCGGGGAGCTGTTTTTT. This translates into CASSRPPGGRNTGELFF. Full variable domain (remainder filled in from reference TRBV7-9 and TRBJ2-2): DTGVSQNPRHKITKRGQNVTFRCDPISEHNRLYWYRQTLGQGPEFLTYFQNEAQLEKSRLLSDRFSAERPKGSFSTLEIQRTEQGDSAMYLCASSRPPGGRNTGELFFGEGSRLTVL.

This clonotype was seen a handful of times. The junction does not match germline at one end; this may be a read error. V usage is TRBV19 and J usage is TRBJ2-5; either TRBD1 or TRBD2 may fit D (5 bases each). The germline V gene has CDR1 LNHDA and CDR2 SQIVND (reference sequence). The CDR3 is 15 residues long. Here the CDR3 DNA reads TGTGCCAGTGCGACTAAAAGCCGGGACCAGGAGACCCAGTACTTC. Translating gives CASATKSRDQETQYF.

The chain couples TRBV29-1 to TRBJ2-7, with no clear D. Germline V gives CDR1 SQVTM, CDR2 ANQGSEA. The ends were cut back, 4 bases at V and 5 bases at J, with 15 bases in the middle. CDR3 length: 13 amino acids. CDR3 sequence reads: CSVVVGPGDEQYF. CDR3 DNA sequence: TGCAGCGTTGTAGTTGGACCTGGGGACGAGCAGTACTTC.

This chain links TRBV27 with TRBJ2-1; TRBD2 might be the D (6 bases). This CDR3 has 15 residues. V dropped 2 bases and J dropped 5 bases, with 13 bases sitting between them. Germline values: CDR1 MNHEY, CDR2 SMNVEV (reference sequence). In DNA, the CDR3 is TGTGCCAGCAGTTTAAAGGTCGGGGGACACAATGAGCAGTTCTTC. Protein product: CASSLKVGGHNEQFF.

This clonotype was picked up a small number of times. V is TRBV13 and J is TRBJ2-5; weak D call: TRBD1 (6 bases). Trimming removed 5 bases at V and 7 bases at J, with 14 bases between. The CDR3 has 13 residues. Germline CDR1 reads PRHDT; CDR2 reads FYEKMQ (reference sequence). In DNA, the CDR3 is TGTGCCAGCAGCGCCGACAGGTTGGGGACCCAGTACTTC. This encodes CASSADRLGTQYF.

This clonotype was observed at least ten times. V gene TRBV3-1 combines with J gene TRBJ1-5; D possibly corresponds to TRBD1 (6 bases). This CDR3 region has 14 residues. The germline CDR1 and CDR2 sequences are LGHDT and YNNKEL (reference sequence). Trimming shortened V by 5 bases and J by 6 bases, and 14 bases separated the two germline ends. CDR3 nucleotides: TGTGCCAGCAGCTCCCGGACAGATCTTCAGCCCCAGCATTTT. This sequence encodes CASSSRTDLQPQHF.

This clonotype occurred many times. CDR3 sequence: CASSSMTVQETQYF. The CDR3 coding sequence is TGTGCCAGCAGCTCCATGACAGTCCAAGAGACCCAGTACTTC. The chain has TRBV5-5 and TRBJ2-5; D possibly corresponds to TRBD1 (5 bases). This CDR3 contains 14 residues. Germline CDR1 and CDR2: SGHKS and YYEKEE (reference sequence). V lost 3 bases, J lost 1 base, and 10 bases lay in between.

This clonotype was counted between two and nine times. The chain couples TRBV3-1 to TRBJ1-3; no definite D call. Per germline, CDR1 LGHDT and CDR2 YNNKEL (reference sequence). The CDR3 is 15 amino acids. Trimming removed 0 bases from V and 4 bases from J, with 10 bases in between. The chain's CDR3 is CASSQDRTRGNTIYF. CDR3 in DNA: TGTGCCAGCAGCCAAGACCGCACACGCGGAAACACCATATATTTT.

This clonotype was found a few times. The genes are TRBV7-6 and TRBJ2-7; 7 bases are a match to TRBD1. Trimming at V came to 4 bases and at J to 7 bases, leaving 10 bases not matched to a gene. Germline V gene data show CDR1 as SGHVS and CDR2 as FNYEAQ. The CDR3 spans 14 residues. The CDR3 is CASSSNLKGAEQYF. CDR3 coding DNA: TGTGCCAGCAGCTCCAATCTAAAGGGGGCTGAGCAGTACTTC.

In its sample, this clonotype was seen many times. J is TRBJ2-3 and V is TRBV7-8; 9 bases are a match to TRBD1. This CDR3 is built from 14 residues. V lost 5 bases to trimming and J lost 3 bases; unmatched junction nucleotides: 3. The germline gives CDR1 SGHVS, CDR2 FQNEAQ. This CDR3 reads CASSADRGTDTQYF. The CDR3 DNA is TGTGCCAGCAGCGCGGACAGGGGAACAGATACGCAGTATTTT.

Remarks on this clonotype: This may stem from a read error, because a much larger clone lies one nucleotide away. The chain employs TRBV5-1 and TRBJ2-1; a possible D gene is TRBD2 (7 bases). CDR1 and CDR2 from the germline V gene are SGHRS and YFSETQ. The length of the CDR3 is 13 residues. V dropped 4 bases and J dropped 10 bases, with 15 bases sitting between them. CDR3 amino acids: CASSEGGFYEQFF. In DNA, the CDR3 is TGCGCCAGCAGCGAGGGGGGGTTCTACGAGCAGTTCTTC.

This clonotype was seen a handful of times. The chain combines TRBV6-2 or TRBV6-3 with TRBJ1-1; the D is unclear. The CDR3 loop spans 16 amino acids. The germline V gene encodes CDR1 MNHEY and CDR2 SVGEGT. Between the trimmed V and J ends, which lost 0 bases and 4 bases, there was a span of 15 bases. The CDR3 protein is CASSYSSSGLGTEAFF. CDR3 sequence (DNA): TGTGCCAGCAGTTACTCGAGTTCGGGGTTAGGCACTGAAGCTTTCTTT.

CDR3 protein: CASSQEGRAYEQYF. The CDR3 DNA sequence: TGCGCCAGCAGCCAAGAGGGGCGGGCCTACGAGCAGTACTTC. The J gene is TRBJ2-7, the V gene TRBV4-1; either TRBD1 or TRBD2 may supply D (5 bases each). CDR1 MGHRA and CDR2 YSYEKL come from the germline V gene. Trimming took 0 bases from V and 2 from J, leaving 8 bases between them. This CDR3 comprises 14 residues.

J is TRBJ2-5 and V is TRBV7-9; D is perhaps TRBD2 (5 bases). V lost 2 bases to trimming and J lost 4 bases, with 20 bases between them. The CDR3 has 17 amino acids. CDR1 and CDR2 (germline): SEHNR, FQNEAQ (reference sequence). CDR3 sequence reads: CASSLPQDEGERETQYF. As DNA, the CDR3 is TGTGCCAGCAGCTTACCGCAGGACGAGGGCGAGCGAGAGACCCAGTACTTC.

This clonotype was observed a few times. The chain combines TRBV7-8 with TRBJ2-1, with 8 bases identical to TRBD2. CDR1 SGHVS and CDR2 FQNEAQ come from the germline V gene. J lost 6 bases, V lost 9 bases, and 10 bases had no gene match. This CDR3 comprises 14 residues. CDR3 nucleotides: TGTGCCAGTTTCGGGGGGGAGGTTTTCAATGAGCAGTTCTTC. It encodes CASFGGEVFNEQFF.

In its sample, this clonotype was seen a few times. The junction does not match germline at one end; this may be a read error. The rearrangement uses TRBV20-1 and TRBJ2-1; 8 bases fit TRBD2. The length of the CDR3 is 14 residues. Germline V gene lookup returns CDR1 DFQATT and CDR2 SNEGSKA (reference sequence). The CDR3 DNA reads as TGCAGTGCTAGCGGGGGGGCCTCCTACAATAAGCAGTTCTTC. This translates into CSASGGASYNKQFF.

There are a few counts of this clonotype. The chain couples TRBV20-1 to TRBJ1-2, with D maybe TRBD1 (5 bases). This CDR3 has 12 residues. Germline CDR1 reads DFQATT; CDR2 reads SNEGSKA (reference sequence). The CDR3 protein is CTCLGGTYGYTF. The CDR3 nucleotides are TGCACTTGCCTCGGGGGAACCTATGGCTACACCTTC.